Ten or more counts support the clone carrying this T cell receptor beta chain. The antigen is undetermined. Via MiXCR, TCRdb re-called the RACE reads, giving one row per CDR3 protein. The sample has around 42,000 distinct CDR3 sequences, 3% to 4% seen once. Time point given: patch test 2, 6 weeks after DPC sensitization. Described treatment: therapeutic diphenylcyclopropenone sensitization with weekly scalp DPC. The study drew its donors from alopecia patients who were 18 to 70 years old and suitable for DPC. This CDR3 has 16 residues. Trimming took off 0 bases at V and 0 bases at J, with 15 bases between the two ends. The germline gives CDR1 DFQATT, CDR2 SNEGSKA (reference sequence). This entry is derived from a study of human T cells and chemical hapten exposure. Notes on the study in general: Against controls, expanded TCRs gave rise to significantly more large CDR3 similarity clusters.

Specimen: whole blood, collected in connection with sensitization to the hapten diphenylcyclopropenone (DPC). The TCR originated in a man between 40 and 49 years old with alopecia areata. Some clones in this sample may be carry-over from other donors' samples. The V and J genes are TRBV20-1 and TRBJ2-7; D possibly uses TRBD1 or TRBD2 (5 bases each). CDR3 coding DNA: TGCAGTGCTAGAGATTGGAATAGCGACAGCTCCTACGAGCAGTACTTC. Its translation: CSARDWNSDSSYEQYF.